This TCR beta chain came from a study of blood T cell repertoires in COVID-19. The data were produced by immunoSEQ multiplex PCR, yet TCRdb's version contains in-frame clones alone and is incomplete. Of roughly 380,000 clones listed, 85% are singletons. V gave up 0 bases and J gave up 5 bases, with 11 bases separating them. The CDR3 covers 14 residues. CDR1 and CDR2 from the germline V gene are SGHRS and YFSETQ. This receptor was identified in a woman younger than 30 with acute or convalescent COVID-19. The material sequenced was peripheral blood. The chain is built from TRBV5-1 and TRBJ2-5; a weak D match, TRBD1 (6 bases). The CDR3: CASSLGAGEETQYF. CDR3 DNA sequence: TGCGCCAGCAGCTTGGGGGCAGGGGAGGAGACCCAGTACTTC. The full variable domain, its missing parts supplied by reference TRBV5-1 and TRBJ2-5, is KAGVTQTPRYLIKTRGQQVTLSCSPISGHRSVSWYQQTPGQGLQFLFEYFSETQRNKGNFPGRFSGRQFSNSRSEMNVSTLELGDSALYLCASSLGAGEETQYFGPGTRLLVL.